This T cell receptor beta chain was obtained from a study of memory CD4+ T cells and cytomegalovirus serostatus. Clones were sequenced by immunoSEQ multiplex PCR, and TCRdb holds only the in-frame ones, with some missing. This repertoire shows 35,000 to 50,000 clones, approximately 81% found once; its top ten account for 0.9% to 1.2%. Single viable CD3+CD4+CD8-CD45RO+ cells were sorted as the memory CD4+ T cells. This CDR3 region has 15 residues. CDR1 and CDR2 (germline): MGHRA, YSYEKL. V lost 2 bases and J lost 1, with 9 bases in between. The chain joins TRBV4-1 to TRBJ2-4; D gene unclear. This clonotype originated in an adult in good health and CMV-seronegative. The sequencing sample was made of memory CD4+ T cells from blood. CDR3 nucleotides: TGCGCCAGCAGCCAATTGAATGTCGCCAAAAACATTCAGTACTTC. This sequence encodes CASSQLNVAKNIQYF.